The 26 T cell receptor beta chains reported below all come from one sample, sequenced in a study of patients and donors after allogeneic stem cell transplantation. In TCRdb, the RT-PCR reads were re-called with MiXCR into one record per CDR3 protein. Among about a million distinct CDR3 sequences listed, under 20% were seen once. Specimen: blood, either unsorted or a sorted T cell fraction (not recorded which). Receptors originate from a human donor who was either an allogeneic HSCT recipient or a stem cell or donor lymphocyte infusion donor (not recorded which). It is not recorded whose cells these are; they may come from a transplant donor.

In this sample, this clonotype turned up a few times. The junction departs from the called germline gene at one end, perhaps through a read error. J is TRBJ1-4 and V is TRBV20-1, with D perhaps TRBD1 (5 bases). The germline V gene encodes CDR1 DFQATT and CDR2 SNEGSKA (reference sequence). CDR3 length equals 14 residues. The CDR3 loop reads CSARGAGTNEKLFF. The CDR3 DNA reads as TGCAGTGCCAGAGGGGCAGGGACGAATGAAAAACTGTTTTTT.

There are many counts of this clonotype. The V and J genes are TRBV24-1 and TRBJ2-2; no firm D call. Germline V gene sequence: CDR1 KGHDR, CDR2 SFDVKD. Trimming pared 3 bases from V and 3 bases from J, leaving 7 bases between. The CDR3 length is 14 residues. CDR3 residues: CATSDIFHTGELFF. CDR3 nucleotide sequence: TGTGCCACCAGTGATATCTTTCACACCGGGGAGCTGTTTTTT.

The chain employs TRBV19 and TRBJ1-3; TRBD1 matches at 7 bases. Losses at the gene ends were 3 bases for V and 2 bases for J; bases not matched to a gene: 10. Germline V CDR1 and CDR2: LNHDA, SQIVND (reference sequence). This CDR3 is built from 17 residues. The CDR3 DNA sequence: TGTGCCAGTAGTATTTCCGGGACAGAGGCGGCTGGAAACACCATATATTTT. Its protein product is CASSISGTEAAGNTIYF.

This chain links TRBV12-3 or TRBV12-4 with TRBJ1-5; D is ambiguous. This CDR3 is 13 amino acids long. The V end lost 4 bases, the J end lost 7 bases, and 11 bases lay between the germline ends. CDR3 DNA: TGTGCCAGCAGTTCCTTCATGGGGCAGCCCCAGCATTTT. Amino acids: CASSSFMGQPQHF.

The V gene is TRBV3-1, the J gene TRBJ2-7, with 9 bases aligning to TRBD1. Losses at the gene ends were 5 bases for V and 5 bases for J; bases not matched to a gene: 10. CDR1 is LGHDT and CDR2 is YNNKEL in the germline V gene (reference sequence). The CDR3 length is 15 residues. This chain's CDR3 is CASSRSGTGSHEQYF. The CDR3 DNA follows: TGTGCCAGCAGCAGGTCCGGGACAGGGTCCCACGAGCAGTACTTC.

This clonotype was picked up a small number of times. The V call is TRBV7-2, the J call TRBJ2-7, with 10 nucleotides matching TRBD2. The CDR3 is 17 amino acids. CDR1 and CDR2 (germline): SGHTA, FQGNSA. Trimming cost V 1 base and J 1 base; bases outside gene matches: 7. The CDR3 spells CASSLEGSGGPSYEQYF. In nucleotides, the CDR3 is TGTGCCAGCAGCTTAGAGGGTAGCGGGGGGCCTTCCTACGAGCAGTACTTC.

The chain has TRBV18 and TRBJ2-5, with 7 bases aligning to TRBD2. V was clipped by 3 bases and J by 5 bases; unmatched bases: 3. The CDR3 loop spans 13 amino acids. Germline V gene sequence: CDR1 KGHSH, CDR2 LQKENI. The CDR3 nucleotides are TGTGCCAGCTCACCGGAAGCGGGGGAGACCCAGTACTTC. It encodes CASSPEAGETQYF.

This clonotype was found a few times. This CDR3 reads CASSVEAPSYNEQFF. The CDR3 region has the DNA TGTGCCAGCAGCGTAGAAGCACCCTCCTACAATGAGCAGTTCTTC. The V gene is TRBV9, the J gene TRBJ2-1; D unresolved. Trimming cost V 0 bases and J 0 bases, with 7 bases left between them. CDR1 is SGDLS, CDR2 YYNGEE, per germline. This CDR3 contains 15 residues. Based on the CDR3 plus reference TRBV9 and TRBJ2-1, the full variable domain is DSGVTQTPKHLITATGQRVTLRCSPRSGDLSVYWYQQSLDQGLQFLIQYYNGEERAKGNILERFSAQQFPDLHSELNLSSLELGDSALYFCASSVEAPSYNEQFFGPGTRLTVL.

In its sample, this clonotype was seen a few times. This sequence joins TRBV2 and TRBJ1-2; D is ambiguous. The ends were cut back, 7 bases at V and 0 bases at J, with 15 bases in the middle. There are 15 residues in the CDR3. CDR1 and CDR2 from the germline V gene are SNHLY and FYNNEI. CDR3 region: CASKEDGKANYGYTF. The CDR3, as DNA: TGTGCCAGCAAGGAAGACGGGAAAGCTAACTATGGCTACACCTTC.

This chain connects TRBV7-9 to TRBJ1-2, with a weak D call TRBD1 (5 bases). This CDR3 comprises 16 residues. Trimming took 5 bases from V and 0 from J, leaving 16 bases between them. Germline V lookup: CDR1 SEHNR, CDR2 FQNEAQ (reference sequence). CDR3 amino acids: CASSLVGGTSNYGYTF. CDR3 sequence (DNA): TGTGCCAGCAGCCTGGTCGGGGGGACCTCTAACTATGGCTACACCTTC.

The rearrangement joins TRBV12-3 or TRBV12-4 to TRBJ1-1; 9 bases are shared with TRBD1. Trimming cost V 6 bases and J 5 bases; bases outside gene matches: 4. The CDR3 loop spans 13 amino acids. CDR3: CASRTQGATEAFF. For the CDR3, the DNA is TGTGCCAGCAGGACACAGGGGGCTACTGAAGCTTTCTTT.

At least ten counts were recorded for this clonotype. The V and J genes are TRBV5-1 and TRBJ1-1; tentatively, D is TRBD1 (6 bases). The CDR3 is made up of 14 amino acids. V shed 0 bases and J shed 8 bases, with 14 bases lying between them. Germline V gene sequence: CDR1 SGHRS, CDR2 YFSETQ. The CDR3 loop is CASSLGTALTEAFF. The CDR3 DNA sequence: TGCGCCAGCAGCTTGGGGACAGCATTGACCGAAGCTTTCTTT.

This chain connects TRBV6-1 to TRBJ1-5, with D perhaps TRBD1 (5 bases). The V end was cut by 4 bases, the J end by 2 bases, with 21 bases between. The CDR3 sequence is 18 residues long. Germline V gene lookup returns CDR1 MNHNS and CDR2 SASEGT. CDR3 sequence: CASSVNRGGNNGNQPQHF. The DNA for the CDR3 is TGTGCCAGCAGTGTTAATAGGGGAGGAAATAATGGCAATCAGCCCCAGCATTTT.

This clonotype was seen only a few times. The chain has TRBV18 and TRBJ1-1; D is perhaps TRBD1 (6 bases). Per germline, CDR1 KGHSH and CDR2 LQKENI. This CDR3 region has 15 residues. V gave up 4 bases and J gave up 0 bases, with 12 bases separating them. CDR3 loop: CASSRPTGMNTEAFF. For the CDR3, the DNA is TGTGCCAGCTCACGACCGACAGGTATGAACACTGAAGCTTTCTTT.

The chain employs TRBV6-1 and TRBJ1-2, with TRBD1 matching 7 bases. In germline, CDR1 is MNHNS, CDR2 SASEGT. The J segment lost 4 bases and the V segment lost 4 bases, leaving 3 bases of the junction unmatched. The CDR3 has 13 residues. The CDR3: CASSVPGGYGYTF. CDR3 in DNA: TGTGCCAGCAGTGTCCCAGGGGGCTATGGCTACACCTTC.

The chain carries TRBV7-9 and TRBJ2-7; no firm D call. The V and J ends lost 7 bases and 4 bases respectively, with 14 bases between them. CDR3 size: 13 residues. The V gene's germline CDR1 is SEHNR and CDR2 FQNEAQ (reference sequence). The CDR3 spells CASTHGVGYEQYF. Written as DNA, the CDR3 is TGTGCCAGCACCCATGGCGTTGGATACGAGCAGTACTTC.

The V and J genes are TRBV18 and TRBJ2-5, with D maybe TRBD1 (6 bases). CDR3 size: 15 residues. Between the trimmed V and J ends, which lost 3 bases and 5 bases, there was a span of 16 bases. Germline CDR1 and CDR2: KGHSH and LQKENI. Here the CDR3 reads CASSPLGQPRETQYF. CDR3 coding DNA: TGTGCCAGCTCACCTCTCGGACAGCCTCGGGAGACCCAGTACTTC.

This clonotype was recorded at least ten times. The V call is TRBV14, the J call TRBJ2-5; D call uncertain. Trimming took off 0 bases at V and 3 bases at J, with 5 bases between the two ends. The CDR3 covers 13 residues. The V gene's germline CDR1 is SGHDN and CDR2 FVKESK. DNA of the CDR3: TGTGCCAGCAGCCAAGATTTGGAAGAGACCCAGTACTTC. Its protein product is CASSQDLEETQYF.

This rearrangement joins TRBV4-2 to TRBJ2-6, with 8 bases fitting TRBD1. J lost 0 bases, V lost 1 base, and 5 bases had no gene match. CDR1 LGHNA and CDR2 YNFKEQ come from the germline V gene. The CDR3 is made up of 18 amino acids. The CDR3 DNA reads as TGTGCCAGCAGCCAAGGATTTGGACAGGGCTCTGGGGCCAACGTCCTGACTTTC. Encoded protein: CASSQGFGQGSGANVLTF.

The chain combines TRBV30 with TRBJ2-2, with TRBD1 identical over 11 bases. CDR3 length: 14 residues. The germline CDR1 and CDR2 sequences are GTSNPN and SVGIG (reference sequence). V was clipped by 2 bases and J by 7 bases; unmatched bases: 3. CDR3 loop: CAWSRDRGSGELFF. For the CDR3, the DNA is TGTGCCTGGAGTCGGGACAGGGGGAGCGGGGAGCTGTTTTTT. Together with reference TRBV30 and TRBJ2-2, the CDR3 gives the full variable domain: SQTIHQWPATLVQPVGSPLSLECTVEGTSNPNLYWYRQAAGRGLQLLFYSVGIGQISSEVPQNLSASRPQDRQFILSSKKLLLSDSGFYLCAWSRDRGSGELFFGEGSRLTVL.

V gene TRBV24-1 combines with J gene TRBJ2-5; D is unclear. CDR3 length: 13 residues. Trimming left V 3 bases short and J 5 bases short, with 9 bases between. Germline CDR1 is KGHDR and CDR2 is SFDVKD. This CDR3 is CATSDPREETQYF. The CDR3 DNA reads TGTGCCACCAGTGATCCCCGCGAGGAGACCCAGTACTTC.

A few counts support this clonotype. V and J are TRBV20-1 and TRBJ2-7, with D maybe TRBD1 (5 bases). The CDR3 has 13 residues. Germline V gene data show CDR1 as DFQATT and CDR2 as SNEGSKA (reference sequence). The V end was cut by 6 bases, the J end by 2 bases, with 14 bases between. The CDR3 nucleotides are TGCAGTGCCCATCCTGACAGTCCCTACGAGCAGTACTTC. It specifies CSAHPDSPYEQYF.

This clonotype was counted at least ten times. The J gene is TRBJ1-1, the V gene TRBV9; weak D call: TRBD1 (6 bases). Trimming left V 4 bases short and J 5 bases short, with 9 bases between. The V gene's germline CDR1 is SGDLS and CDR2 YYNGEE. The CDR3 is 12 residues long. CDR3 region: CASSPGVTEAFF. In DNA form, the CDR3 reads TGTGCCAGCAGCCCAGGGGTGACTGAAGCTTTCTTT.

This clonotype turned up a few times. This sequence joins TRBV15 and TRBJ1-1, with D possibly TRBD1 on 5 matching bases. The CDR3 has 13 residues. The germline gives CDR1 LNHNV, CDR2 YYDKDF (reference sequence). Trimming left V 9 bases short and J 4 bases short, with 15 bases between. CDR3 coding DNA: TGTGCCACTCAACCGGGGGGATCCACTGAAGCTTTCTTT. Its protein product is CATQPGGSTEAFF.

The chain is built from TRBV5-1 and TRBJ2-7, with D uncertain. The V end was cut by 0 bases, the J end by 5 bases, with 15 bases between. In germline, CDR1 is SGHRS, CDR2 YFSETQ. This CDR3 region has 15 residues. CDR3 coding DNA: TGCGCCAGCAGCTTGGAAGGGCGAGACACCCACGAGCAGTACTTC. Its translation is CASSLEGRDTHEQYF.

The CDR3 is CASRYPRGWNTGELFF. The CDR3 nucleotides read TGTGCCAGCAGGTATCCCAGGGGCTGGAACACCGGGGAGCTGTTTTTT. The rearrangement joins TRBV12-3 or TRBV12-4 to TRBJ2-2, with D tentatively TRBD1 (6 bases). This CDR3 comprises 16 residues. V lost 6 bases and J lost 1, with 15 bases in between.